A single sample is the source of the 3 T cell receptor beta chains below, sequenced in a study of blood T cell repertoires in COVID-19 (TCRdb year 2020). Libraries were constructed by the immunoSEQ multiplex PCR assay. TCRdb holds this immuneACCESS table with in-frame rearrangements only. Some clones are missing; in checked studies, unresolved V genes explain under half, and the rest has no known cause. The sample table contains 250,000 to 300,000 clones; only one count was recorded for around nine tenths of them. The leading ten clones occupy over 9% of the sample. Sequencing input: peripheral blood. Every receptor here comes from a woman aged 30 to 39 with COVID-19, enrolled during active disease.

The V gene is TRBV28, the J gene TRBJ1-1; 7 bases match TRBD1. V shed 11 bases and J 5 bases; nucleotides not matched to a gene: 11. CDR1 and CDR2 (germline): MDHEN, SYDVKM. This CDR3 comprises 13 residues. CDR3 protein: CASRVDRVTEAFF. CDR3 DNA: TGTGCCTCCAGGGTAGACAGGGTTACTGAAGCTTTCTTT.

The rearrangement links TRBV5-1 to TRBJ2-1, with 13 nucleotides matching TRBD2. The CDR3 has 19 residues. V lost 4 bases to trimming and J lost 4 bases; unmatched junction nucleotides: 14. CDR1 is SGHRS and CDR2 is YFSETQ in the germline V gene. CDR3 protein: CASSPRGTSGTLSYNEQFF. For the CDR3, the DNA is TGCGCCAGCAGCCCAAGGGGGACTAGCGGGACTTTAAGTTACAATGAGCAGTTCTTC.

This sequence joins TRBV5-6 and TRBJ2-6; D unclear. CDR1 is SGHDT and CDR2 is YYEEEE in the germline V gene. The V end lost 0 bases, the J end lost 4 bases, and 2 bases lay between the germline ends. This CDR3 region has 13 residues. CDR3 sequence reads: CASSLAGANVLTF. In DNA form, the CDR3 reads TGTGCCAGCAGCTTGGCAGGGGCCAACGTCCTGACTTTC.